Below, 17 T cell receptor beta chains from the same sample are listed, as sequenced in a study of T-cell reconstitution after alpha-beta-depleted transplantation in children. Researchers prepared the TCRbeta library using unique molecular identifiers, the study reports. TCRdb called the PCR reads again in MiXCR, with one record for every CDR3 protein. The table records about 460,000 distinct CDR3 sequences, under 12% of them present only once. This material consisted of PBMCs, taken before TCRalphabeta/CD19-depleted stem cell transplant. The receptors were sampled from a child aged 2-15 years with inherited bone marrow failure, due to receive a stem cell transplant.

The CDR3 region has the DNA TGCAGCGTTGAACAGCCTGGGGCAACTAATGAAAAACTGTTTTTT. It yields the protein CSVEQPGATNEKLFF. The genes are TRBV29-1 and TRBJ1-4; D gene uncertain. V lost 2 bases, J lost 0 bases, and 10 bases lay in between. This CDR3 spans 15 amino acids. CDR1 is SQVTM, CDR2 ANQGSEA, per germline. Based on the CDR3 plus reference TRBV29-1 and TRBJ1-4, the full variable domain is SAVISQKPSRDICQRGTSLTIQCQVDSQVTMMFWYRQQPGQSLTLIATANQGSEATYESGFVIDKFPISRPNLTFSTLTVSNMSPEDSSIYLCSVEQPGATNEKLFFGSGTQLSVL.

This clonotype was seen just once. It may be a read error: a sequence one base away is much more abundant. The J gene is TRBJ2-1, the V gene TRBV6-1; possible D gene TRBD1, 6 bases. This CDR3 comprises 13 residues. V shed 10 bases and J shed 9 bases, with 19 bases lying between them. Germline lookup yields CDR1 MNHNS and CDR2 SASEGT. CDR3 sequence (DNA): TGTGCCACTTCCCAGTCAGGGGCGAGTGAGCAGTTCTTC. It is translated as CATSQSGASEQFF.

As for this clonotype: One end of the junction is discordant with germline, which a read error may explain. The chain carries TRBV29-1 and TRBJ1-2; TRBD1 agrees at 8 bases. The CDR3 spans 12 residues. Germline CDR1 reads SQVTM; CDR2 reads ANQGSEA. CDR3 residues: CGVLQGGYGYTF. In DNA, the CDR3 is TGCGGCGTCCTACAGGGGGGCTATGGCTACACCTTC.

At least ten counts were recorded for this clonotype. The V call is TRBV4-3, the J call TRBJ2-1; tentatively, D is TRBD2 (5 bases). Germline-derived CDR1 and CDR2 are LGHNA and YSLEER. The CDR3 extends over 14 amino acids. Trimming left V 4 bases short and J 7 bases short, with 14 bases between. CDR3 sequence: CASSPTTEVNEQFF. In DNA form, the CDR3 reads TGCGCCAGCAGCCCGACTACAGAGGTAAATGAGCAGTTCTTC.

The V call is TRBV29-1, the J call TRBJ1-6, with 10 bases fitting TRBD1. This CDR3 is built from 13 residues. V trimming: 4 bases; J trimming: 7 bases; junction bases outside the gene matches: 1. The V gene's germline CDR1 is SQVTM and CDR2 ANQGSEA. The CDR3 DNA reads TGCAGCGTTGGACAGGGGGCGAATTCACCCCTCCACTTT. As protein: CSVGQGANSPLHF.

The sample holds many counts of this clonotype. Germline and junction disagree at one end, which may indicate a read error. V usage is TRBV12-3 or TRBV12-4 and J usage is TRBJ2-5; D uncertain. The CDR3 length is 13 residues. CDR3 amino acids: CASSLDNQKTQYF. The CDR3 nucleotides are TGTGCCAGCAGTTTAGATAACCAAAAGACCCAGTACTTC.

There are many counts of this clonotype. This chain joins TRBV27 and TRBJ2-1; D uncertain. CDR1 and CDR2 (germline): MNHEY, SMNVEV (reference sequence). The CDR3 has 11 amino acids. The CDR3 region has the DNA TGTCCACAAATGTGGGACAATGAGCAGTTCTTC. Protein product: CPQMWDNEQFF.

This clonotype occurred many times. The chain has TRBV24-1 and TRBJ2-1; D is unresolved. Trimming stripped 6 bases from V and 0 bases from J, with 8 bases between. Germline CDR1 reads KGHDR; CDR2 reads SFDVKD. The CDR3 length is 14 residues. The CDR3 DNA reads as TGTGCCACCAGTTCCCCTAGCTCCTACAATGAGCAGTTCTTC. Encoded protein: CATSSPSSYNEQFF.

On this clonotype itself: A much larger clonotype is one base distant, so this may be a read error. The V call is TRBV27, the J call TRBJ2-7; possibly TRBD1 for D (6 bases). The CDR3 contains 14 residues. Germline-derived CDR1 and CDR2 are MNHEY and SMNVEV (reference sequence). The V gene lost 1 base and the J gene lost 1 base, with 8 bases spanning the gap. The DNA for the CDR3 is TGTGCCAGCAGTTTATGGACAGCGTCCTACGAGCAGTACTTC. Amino acids: CASSLWTASYEQYF.

This clonotype was seen repeatedly, ten times or more. The chain couples TRBV5-1 to TRBJ2-7; maybe TRBD2 (6 bases). The CDR3 runs to 15 residues. Germline CDR1 and CDR2: SGHRS and YFSETQ. Trimming stripped 5 bases from V and 0 bases from J, with 15 bases between. DNA of the CDR3: TGCGCCAGCAGTCAAACCGGGACTCCCTCCTACGAGCAGTACTTC. It codes for CASSQTGTPSYEQYF.

The chain recombines TRBV20-1 with TRBJ2-1, with 8 bases that match TRBD2. Germline trimming cut 4 bases from V and 0 bases from J; bases unmatched to any gene: 11. Germline loops: CDR1 DFQATT, CDR2 SNEGSKA (reference sequence). CDR3 length equals 17 residues. The CDR3 nucleotides are TGCAGTGCTACCGGGGGGGAGGGTAAAAGCTCCTACAATGAGCAGTTCTTC. Amino acid sequence: CSATGGEGKSSYNEQFF.

This clonotype was counted at least ten times. V is TRBV3-1 and J is TRBJ2-7; 11 bases are a match to TRBD2. The CDR3 runs 16 residues. V shed 6 bases and J 3 bases; nucleotides not matched to a gene: 10. The germline V gene encodes CDR1 LGHDT and CDR2 YNNKEL (reference sequence). The CDR3 spells CASRGPPGTSGYEQYF. In DNA form, the CDR3 reads TGTGCCAGCAGGGGCCCTCCGGGGACTAGCGGCTACGAGCAGTACTTC.

This clonotype was seen repeatedly, ten times or more. The V and J genes are TRBV4-1 and TRBJ2-1; 7 nucleotides line up with TRBD2. With 1 base clipped from V and 0 bases from J, the junction kept 6 bases outside the gene matches. The length of the CDR3 is 17 residues. Germline values: CDR1 MGHRA, CDR2 YSYEKL. This CDR3 is CASSQVWGGGSYNEQFF. The DNA for the CDR3 is TGCGCCAGCAGCCAAGTCTGGGGGGGAGGCTCCTACAATGAGCAGTTCTTC.

This clonotype was seen many times. The chain carries TRBV4-2 and TRBJ2-6; a weak D match, TRBD2 (7 bases). Trimming left V 4 bases short and J 0 bases short, with 13 bases between. Germline V gene data show CDR1 as LGHNA and CDR2 as YNFKEQ. This CDR3 contains 17 residues. The CDR3 DNA reads TGTGCCAGCAGCCCGGCGGGGGCGCGCTCTGGGGCCAACGTCCTGACTTTC. It encodes CASSPAGARSGANVLTF.

Many counts were recorded for this clonotype. CDR3 bases: TGCGCCAGCAGCCAGGGGATTTGGTATGGCTACACCTTC. Residues: CASSQGIWYGYTF. The chain links TRBV4-3 to TRBJ1-2, with D hard to call. Germline loops: CDR1 LGHNA, CDR2 YSLEER. The CDR3 is 13 residues long. V shed 3 bases and J shed 5 bases, with 10 bases lying between them.

There are many counts of this clonotype. The rearrangement uses TRBV10-2 and TRBJ2-2; the D gene is possibly TRBD1 (6 bases). Germline V CDR1 and CDR2: WSHSY, SAAADI. Between the trimmed V and J ends, which lost 3 bases and 5 bases, there was a span of 10 bases. This CDR3 has 14 residues. CDR3 sequence reads: CASSEQGWTGELFF. The CDR3 DNA reads TGCGCCAGCAGTGAACAGGGATGGACCGGGGAGCTGTTTTTT.

The CDR3 spells CASSPTGIPSTDTQYF. The CDR3 coding sequence is TGTGCCAGCAGCCCCACCGGGATCCCGTCCACAGATACGCAGTATTTT. This chain joins TRBV5-4 and TRBJ2-3; D is perhaps TRBD2 (5 bases). Per the germline V gene, CDR1 is SGHNT and CDR2 is YYREEE (reference sequence). The CDR3 covers 16 residues. Trimming left V 4 bases short and J 2 bases short, with 17 bases between.